The 16 T cell receptor beta chains listed next were all sequenced from one sample in a study of T cell responses to AZD1222 COVID-19 vaccine. Some clones are missing from TCRdb's copy, which holds only in-frame ones; the method was immunoSEQ multiplex PCR. The repertoire consists of fewer than 110,000 clones, with around 93% occurring once and the leading ten covering 8% to 9.5%. The sample in question was peripheral blood, obtained 28 days after the second AZD1222 dose. The receptors come from an adult who received the AZD1222 COVID-19 vaccine.

In nucleotides, the CDR3 is TGTGCCAGCAGTGTAGCGGGAGCAGGCTACAATGAGCAGTTCTTC. Translating it yields CASSVAGAGYNEQFF. J is TRBJ2-1 and V is TRBV6-4, with 9 positions matching TRBD2. Germline V gene lookup returns CDR1 MRHNA and CDR2 SNTAGT. V was pared by 4 bases and J by 3 bases, with 4 bases of the junction left unmatched. The CDR3 covers 15 residues.

The chain combines TRBV7-8 with TRBJ1-6; tentative D call: TRBD1 (5 bases). The CDR3 contains 15 residues. Between the trimmed V and J ends, which lost 5 bases and 10 bases, there was a span of 18 bases. Germline V CDR1 and CDR2: SGHVS, FQNEAQ. The CDR3 loop reads CASSPPSRVRSPLHF. The CDR3 region has the DNA TGTGCCAGCAGCCCGCCGAGCAGGGTCCGCTCACCCCTCCACTTT.

As DNA, the CDR3 is TGTGCCAGCAGTCTCGACAGTTTCAATAATTCACCCCTCCACTTT. Protein sequence: CASSLDSFNNSPLHF. The chain couples TRBV27 to TRBJ1-6; maybe TRBD1 (5 bases). The CDR3 is 15 residues long. Per germline, CDR1 MNHEY and CDR2 SMNVEV (reference sequence). Trimming removed 5 bases at V and 5 bases at J, with 13 bases between.

V usage is TRBV6-1 and J usage is TRBJ1-5, with D perhaps TRBD1 (5 bases). CDR1 is MNHNS, CDR2 SASEGT, per germline. Between the trimmed V and J ends, which lost 3 bases and 3 bases, there was a span of 15 bases. This CDR3 comprises 16 residues. CDR3 loop: CASSDRLDSLNQPQHF. The DNA for the CDR3 is TGTGCCAGCAGTGACCGGCTAGACAGCCTCAATCAGCCCCAGCATTTT.

Only a few counts were recorded for this clone. CDR3 amino acids: CASSPRGTSSSYNEQFF. Written as DNA, the CDR3 is TGTGCCAGCAGCCCTCGGGGCACCTCCAGCTCCTACAATGAGCAGTTCTTC. This chain joins TRBV11-3 and TRBJ2-1; the D gene could be TRBD1 or TRBD2 (5 bases each). Germline CDR1 reads SGHNT; CDR2 reads YENEEA. The CDR3 runs 17 residues. Trimming pared 5 bases from V and 0 bases from J, leaving 17 bases between.

The rearrangement joins TRBV6-5 to TRBJ2-1; D unresolved. Per germline, CDR1 MNHEY and CDR2 SVGAGI. There are 15 residues in the CDR3. V was cut by 7 bases and J by 0 bases, with 13 bases left in between. The CDR3 DNA is TGTGCCAGCACCCTTAACCCTAGCTCCTACAATGAGCAGTTCTTC. Translation: CASTLNPSSYNEQFF.

This clone was seen a handful of times. The V and J genes are TRBV3-1 (or the pseudogene TRBV3-2) and TRBJ1-1, with D maybe TRBD1 (5 bases). With 4 bases removed from V and 1 base from J, the gap between germline ends came to 10 bases. The CDR3 length is 14 residues. Germline-derived CDR1 and CDR2 are LGHDT and YNNKEL (reference sequence). As DNA, the CDR3 is TGTGCCAGCAGCCGTTCGACAGCGAACACTGAAGCTTTCTTT. Amino acid sequence: CASSRSTANTEAFF.

The chain is built from TRBV28 and TRBJ1-5, with 8 nucleotides matching TRBD1. CDR1 and CDR2 (germline): MDHEN, SYDVKM. CDR3 length equals 16 residues. The ends lost 5 bases at V and 2 bases at J; junction bases unmatched: 8. The CDR3 DNA reads TGTGCCAGCAGTAGCCAGGGGGCGGGTGGCAATCAGCCCCAGCATTTT. It translates to CASSSQGAGGNQPQHF.

This chain joins TRBV19 and TRBJ1-4; D is possibly TRBD1 (5 bases). Per the germline V gene, CDR1 is LNHDA and CDR2 is SQIVND (reference sequence). V lost 4 bases and J lost 0, with 12 bases in between. The CDR3 runs 16 residues. As DNA, the CDR3 is TGTGCCAGTAGTAGGGGGACCCTGGCAACTAATGAAAAACTGTTTTTT. Protein: CASSRGTLATNEKLFF.

The chain recombines TRBV7-9 with TRBJ2-7; the D gene is possibly TRBD1 (7 bases). The CDR3 covers 14 residues. V dropped 8 bases and J dropped 2 bases, with 16 bases sitting between them. Germline loops: CDR1 SEHNR, CDR2 FQNEAQ (reference sequence). This CDR3 reads CASWDGGTAYEQYF. In nucleotides, the CDR3 is TGTGCCAGCTGGGATGGCGGGACAGCCTACGAGCAGTACTTC.

This chain joins TRBV7-9 and TRBJ1-1; D perhaps matches TRBD1 (6 bases). Trimming cost V 1 base and J 8 bases, with 14 bases left between them. CDR3 length equals 14 residues. From germline, CDR1 is SEHNR and CDR2 FQNEAQ (reference sequence). The CDR3: CASSLGHRAGEAFF. CDR3 sequence (DNA): TGTGCCAGCAGCTTAGGACACAGGGCAGGGGAAGCTTTCTTT. Full variable domain (rest looked up from reference TRBV7-9 and TRBJ1-1): DTGVSQNPRHKITKRGQNVTFRCDPISEHNRLYWYRQTLGQGPEFLTYFQNEAQLEKSRLLSDRFSAERPKGSFSTLEIQRTEQGDSAMYLCASSLGHRAGEAFFGQGTRLTVV.

This clone was seen a single time. The CDR3, as DNA: TGTGCCAGCAGCTTGGCGGGACAGGACAACTATGGCTACACCTTC. It is translated as CASSLAGQDNYGYTF. The rearrangement uses TRBV7-9 and TRBJ1-2; TRBD1 matches 8 bases. V was clipped by 3 bases and J by 2 bases; unmatched bases: 5. The CDR3 has 15 residues. The germline CDR1 and CDR2 sequences are SEHNR and FQNEAQ (reference sequence).

This chain connects TRBV20-1 to TRBJ2-3; D is undetermined. The germline gives CDR1 DFQATT, CDR2 SNEGSKA (reference sequence). CDR3 length: 11 residues. The ends were cut back, 3 bases at V and 8 bases at J, with 9 bases in the middle. The CDR3 region is CSASPLGTQYF. The CDR3 region has the DNA TGCAGTGCTAGCCCGCTAGGTACGCAGTATTTT.

This chain links TRBV5-1 with TRBJ1-3; perhaps TRBD1 as D (5 bases). CDR3 length: 15 residues. CDR1 and CDR2 from the germline V gene are SGHRS and YFSETQ. V dropped 0 bases and J dropped 9 bases, with 16 bases sitting between them. CDR3 region: CASSLDDVGGGTIYF. In DNA form, the CDR3 reads TGCGCCAGCAGCTTGGATGACGTCGGGGGTGGCACCATATATTTT.

The J gene is TRBJ1-1, the V gene TRBV2; D is undetermined. There are 13 residues in the CDR3. Trimming took off 1 base at V and 3 bases at J, with 6 bases between the two ends. Germline CDR1 and CDR2: SNHLY and FYNNEI. This chain's CDR3 is CASSEVGDTEAFF. The DNA of the CDR3 is TGTGCCAGCAGTGAAGTCGGGGACACTGAAGCTTTCTTT.

The chain recombines TRBV19 with TRBJ1-1; no clear D gene. Deletions cut 7 bases from V and 3 bases from J, with 12 bases between. The CDR3 is 13 residues long. Germline V CDR1 and CDR2: LNHDA, SQIVND (reference sequence). CDR3 amino acids: CASKKEEYTEAFF. CDR3 sequence (DNA): TGTGCCAGTAAAAAGGAGGAATACACTGAAGCTTTCTTT.